This T cell receptor beta chain was sequenced in a study of T cell repertoires in cytomegalovirus infection. TCRdb re-called the reads with MiXCR, one entry per CDR3 protein. The sample yields roughly 730,000 distinct CDR3 sequences, around 32% seen once. In this sample, this clonotype turned up a few times. The antigen is not known. Germline assignment: CDR1 SGHDT and CDR2 YYEEEE. V dropped 3 bases and J dropped 4 bases, with 12 bases sitting between them. This CDR3 is 14 amino acids long. The source was cultured PBMCs, collected from culture after CMV antigen stimulation. This TCR came from a human donor in good health (CMV status not recorded). Some clones in this sample may be carry-over from other donors' samples. This chain uses TRBV5-6 with TRBJ2-3; D is undetermined. The CDR3 nucleotides read TGTGCCAGCAGCTCCCGGAATCCTCCAGATACGCAGTATTTT. It encodes CASSSRNPPDTQYF. The entire variable domain, with the rest obtained from reference TRBV5-6 and TRBJ2-3, is as follows: DAGVTQSPTHLIKTRGQQVTLRCSPKSGHDTVSWYQQALGQGPQFIFQYYEEEERQRGNFPDRFSGHQFPNYSSELNVNALLLGDSALYLCASSSRNPPDTQYFGPGTRLTVL.